The clone carrying this TCR beta chain occurred once. Ages ranged from roughly 18 to 100 years, with residence in about 24 US areas. These data belong to a study of blood T cell repertoires in COVID-19. The wider study: Specimens from acute and convalescent COVID-19 originated in the United States, Italy and Spain.

How the authors handled the data: Amplification from reference gene primers served as the basis for estimated nucleated cell counts. Measured with immunoSEQ multiplex PCR; TCRdb has only the in-frame clones, and not every one. D and trimming come from the DNA, and the V and J calls and clone size come from that table. The table lists around 170,000 clones, roughly nine tenths of them singletons. With V trimmed by 3 bases and J by 6 bases, 5 bases remained unmatched. This CDR3 has 15 residues. Germline CDR1 reads LGHDT; CDR2 reads YNNKEL (reference sequence). The sequencing input was PBMCs or T cells enriched from blood (not recorded which). The source is a woman between 50 and 59 years old who had recovered from COVID-19. This chain links TRBV3-1 (or the pseudogene TRBV3-2) with TRBJ1-1, with 12 nucleotides matching TRBD1. CDR3 nucleotides: TGTGCCAGCAGCCAGAGGGACAGGGGGCAGTCTGAAGCTTTCTTT. Translation: CASSQRDRGQSEAFF.